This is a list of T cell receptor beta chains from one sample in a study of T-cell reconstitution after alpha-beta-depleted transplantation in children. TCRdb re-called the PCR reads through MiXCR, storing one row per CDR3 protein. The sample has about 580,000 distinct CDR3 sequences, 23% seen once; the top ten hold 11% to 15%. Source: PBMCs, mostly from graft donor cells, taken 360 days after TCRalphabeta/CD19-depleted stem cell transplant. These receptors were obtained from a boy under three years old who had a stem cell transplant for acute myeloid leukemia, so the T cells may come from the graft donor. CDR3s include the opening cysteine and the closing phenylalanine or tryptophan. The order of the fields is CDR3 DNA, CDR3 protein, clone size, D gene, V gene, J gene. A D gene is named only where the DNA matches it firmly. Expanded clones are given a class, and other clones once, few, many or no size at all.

TGCAGCGTTGAACCCCGGGACCTACCTGAAGCTTTCTTT	CSVEPRDLPEAFF	few	-	TRBV29-1	TRBJ1-1
TGTGCCAGCAGTTACCCCGCGGCAGGGCACGGGGAGCTGTTTTTT	CASSYPAAGHGELFF	-	-	TRBV6-5	TRBJ2-2
TGCAGTGCTAGAGCCGGGCCGATGAACACTGAAGCTTTCTTT	CSARAGPMNTEAFF	-	-	TRBV20-1	TRBJ1-1
TGTGCCATCAGTGGAACGGGGGGCTTAGAGCAGTACTTC	CAISGTGGLEQYF	few	-	TRBV10-3	TRBJ2-7
TGCAGTGCAAGGCGGGGCCTGAGCTCCTACAATGAGCAGTTCTTC	CSARRGLSSYNEQFF	-	-	TRBV20-1	TRBJ2-1
TGCAGTGCCCCCGGGCTAGCGGGGTTGGAGACCCAGTACTTC	CSAPGLAGLETQYF	few	TRBD2	TRBV20-1	TRBJ2-5
TGTGCCAGCAGCTTAGCGGTAGGTCCCTCTGGGGCCAACGTCCTGACTTTC	CASSLAVGPSGANVLTF	-	-	TRBV7-2	TRBJ2-6
TGCAGTGCTAGATCCGCTATTAGCGGGGATACGCAGTATTTT	CSARSAISGDTQYF	few	TRBD2	TRBV20-1	TRBJ2-3
TGTGCCATCAGTGACTATACGGGAGGCCCTTACTTC	CAISDYTGGPYF	few	TRBD2	TRBV10-3	TRBJ2-4
TGTGCCAGCAGGGGGACTAGGGCTCCCGGGGAGCTGTTTTTT	CASRGTRAPGELFF	many	TRBD2	TRBV6-2/TRBV6-3	TRBJ2-2
TGTGCCAGCAGCGCATCCGGGACAGGGAGGGCTGAGCAGTTCTTC	CASSASGTGRAEQFF	-	TRBD1	TRBV6-1	TRBJ2-1
TGTGCCAGCAGTTTATCAGGGGAGGCTTTTGATCAGCCCCAGCATTTT	CASSLSGEAFDQPQHF	many	-	TRBV28	TRBJ1-5
TGCGCCAGCAGCATCACGACAGGGGATCGTTTATATGGCTACACCTTC	CASSITTGDRLYGYTF	-	TRBD1	TRBV5-1	TRBJ1-2
TGTGCCAGTAGCTCAGCAGCGGGGTACGAGCAGTACTTC	CASSSAAGYEQYF	-	TRBD2	TRBV19	TRBJ2-7
TGTGCCAGCAGTTTAGGGGCTGGAAACACCATATATTTT	CASSLGAGNTIYF	many	-	TRBV28	TRBJ1-3
TGTGCCAGCAGAGGATCAGTCTACAATGAGCAGTTCTTC	CASRGSVYNEQFF	-	-	TRBV2	TRBJ2-1
TGTGCCAGCACCGCCCAAGAGACCCAGTGCTTC	CASTAQETQCF	once	-	TRBV12-3/TRBV12-4	TRBJ2-5
TGTGCCACCGGGGGAGCTAGCACAGATACGCAGTATTTT	CATGGASTDTQYF	once	-	TRBV24-1	TRBJ2-3
TGCGCCAGCAGCCAAGATGGGGCAGGGGTGGATACGCAGTATTTT	CASSQDGAGVDTQYF	many	-	TRBV4-3	TRBJ2-3
TGCAGTGCTATGAGACACCATATGAACACTGAAGCTTTCTTT	CSAMRHHMNTEAFF	-	-	TRBV20-1	TRBJ1-1
TGTGCCAGCAGTCAACCGGGACAGGGGAACTATGGCTACACCTTC	CASSQPGQGNYGYTF	-	TRBD1	TRBV28	TRBJ1-2
TGCAGCGTTGATCTGTTGGACAGGGGAACCGGGGAGCTGTTTTTT	CSVDLLDRGTGELFF	-	TRBD1	TRBV29-1	TRBJ2-2
TGCAGTGCTAGACAGCGGGGGACAGATACGCAGTATTTT	CSARQRGTDTQYF	-	TRBD2	TRBV20-1	TRBJ2-3
TGTGCCAGCAGCTTAGTAGTTCTTCCGAGACAGGGGGCCAGCGGGGAGCTGTTTTTT	CASSLVVLPRQGASGELFF	few	TRBD1	TRBV7-6	TRBJ2-2